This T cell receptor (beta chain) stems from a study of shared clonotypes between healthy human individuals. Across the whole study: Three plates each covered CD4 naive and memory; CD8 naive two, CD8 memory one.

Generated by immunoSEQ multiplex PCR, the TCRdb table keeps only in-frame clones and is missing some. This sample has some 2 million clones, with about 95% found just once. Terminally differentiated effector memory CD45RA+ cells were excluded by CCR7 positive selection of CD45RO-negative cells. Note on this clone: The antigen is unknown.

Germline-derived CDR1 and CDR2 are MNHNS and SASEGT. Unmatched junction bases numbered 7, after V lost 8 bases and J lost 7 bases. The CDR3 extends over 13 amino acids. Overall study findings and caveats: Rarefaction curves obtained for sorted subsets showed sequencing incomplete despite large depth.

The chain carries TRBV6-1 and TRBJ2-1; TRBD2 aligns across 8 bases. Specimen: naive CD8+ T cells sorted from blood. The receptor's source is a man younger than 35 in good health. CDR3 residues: CASWTSLGNEQFF. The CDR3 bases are TGTGCCAGCTGGACTAGCCTCGGTAATGAGCAGTTCTTC.